This TCR beta chain was captured by sequencing in a study of cytomegalovirus exposure and HLA in healthy donors. Trimming pared 1 base from V and 6 bases from J, leaving 8 bases between. Germline-derived CDR1 and CDR2 are SGHDT and YYEEEE. The CDR3 extends over 13 amino acids. 13 Jbeta primers and 60 Vbeta primers were used for the PCR. The assay was immunoSEQ multiplex PCR, and TCRdb's table has in-frame clones only and misses some. The sample shows some 95,000 clones, roughly 80% of them seen only once. The sample was PBMCs. The chain recombines TRBV5-6 with TRBJ2-1; D is perhaps TRBD1 (6 bases). The receptor's source is a man in his fifties in good health and CMV-seropositive. CDR3 in DNA: TGTGCCAGCAGCTTGTTACAGGGCAATGAGCAGTTCTTC. Translation: CASSLLQGNEQFF.